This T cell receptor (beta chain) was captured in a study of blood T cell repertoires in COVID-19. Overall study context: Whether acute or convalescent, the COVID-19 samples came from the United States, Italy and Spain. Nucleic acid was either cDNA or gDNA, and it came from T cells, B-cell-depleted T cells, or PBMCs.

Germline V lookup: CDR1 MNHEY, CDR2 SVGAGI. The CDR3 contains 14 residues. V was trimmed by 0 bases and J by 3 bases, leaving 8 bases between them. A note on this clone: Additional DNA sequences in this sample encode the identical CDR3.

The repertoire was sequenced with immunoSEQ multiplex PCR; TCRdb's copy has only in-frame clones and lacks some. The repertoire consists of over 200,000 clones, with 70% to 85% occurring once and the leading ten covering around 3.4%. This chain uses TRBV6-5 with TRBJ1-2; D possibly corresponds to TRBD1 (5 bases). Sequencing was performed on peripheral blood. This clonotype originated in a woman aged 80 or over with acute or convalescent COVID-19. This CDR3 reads CASSYSGAYYGYTF. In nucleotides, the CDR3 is TGTGCCAGCAGTTACTCAGGGGCATACTATGGCTACACCTTC.